A selection of T cell receptor beta chains follows, all from one sample in a study of cytomegalovirus exposure and HLA in healthy donors. Method: immunoSEQ multiplex PCR; TCRdb's copy keeps in-frame clones and lacks some. The sample records 150,000 to 250,000 clones, approximately 80% being singletons. Sample: PBMCs. Receptors originate from a boy aged 2 to 9 in good health and CMV-seronegative. Both conserved end residues are part of each CDR3. D genes are given only for firm matches. Rows give clone size only sometimes, using once, few, many, or a class for an expanded clone.

V	size	J	D	CDR3	DNA
TRBV19	NA	TRBJ2-7	NA	CASSSGQTYEQYF	TGTGCCAGTAGTAGCGGACAGACCTACGAGCAGTACTTC
TRBV5-1	NA	TRBJ2-3	TRBD2	CASSILAGGSTDTQYF	TGCGCCAGCAGCATCCTAGCGGGGGGTAGCACAGATACGCAGTATTTT
TRBV11-2	NA	TRBJ2-3	NA	CASSLVRGLTADTQYF	TGTGCCAGCAGCTTAGTGCGGGGCCTCACGGCAGATACGCAGTATTTT
TRBV27	NA	TRBJ1-2	NA	CASGGGPGYTF	TGTGCCAGCGGCGGGGGTCCTGGCTACACCTTC
TRBV4-3	NA	TRBJ2-6	TRBD1	CASSPLSTGGNSGANVLTF	TGCGCCAGCAGCCCCCTATCGACAGGGGGCAACTCTGGGGCCAACGTCCTGACTTTC
TRBV9	NA	TRBJ2-3	TRBD1	CASSVEGQYTDTQYF	TGTGCCAGCAGCGTAGAGGGACAGTACACAGATACGCAGTATTTT
TRBV4-2	NA	TRBJ2-1	NA	CASSQDRTPLDEQFF	TGTGCCAGCAGCCAAGATCGGACTCCATTGGATGAGCAGTTCTTC
TRBV7-9	NA	TRBJ1-3	NA	CSSSLILVTSSGNTIYF	TGTTCCAGCAGCTTGATTCTGGTGACTTCCTCTGGAAACACCATATATTTT
TRBV5-1	once	TRBJ1-3	TRBD1	CASSLQGADGNTIYF	TGCGCCAGCAGCTTGCAGGGGGCGGATGGAAACACCATATATTTT
TRBV6-1	few	TRBJ2-6	TRBD1	CASTDRGISGANVLTF	TGTGCCAGCACTGACAGGGGGATCTCTGGGGCCAACGTCCTGACTTTC
TRBV4-1	NA	TRBJ2-3	TRBD2	CASSRGLAGRTDTQYF	TGCGCCAGCAGCCGCGGACTAGCGGGGCGCACAGATACGCAGTATTTT
TRBV19	NA	TRBJ2-5	TRBD1	CASSIASGTAQETQYF	TGTGCCAGTAGTATAGCCTCCGGGACAGCACAAGAGACCCAGTACTTC
TRBV15	NA	TRBJ2-1	TRBD2	CATSSRGGYNEQFF	TGTGCCACCAGCAGTCGGGGGGGGTACAATGAGCAGTTCTTC
TRBV9	NA	TRBJ2-5	TRBD2	CASSPRGGRETQYF	TGTGCCAGCAGCCCGCGGGGGGGGAGAGAGACCCAGTACTTC
TRBV5-8	few	TRBJ1-4	NA	CASSFRGRGEKLFF	TGTGCCAGCAGCTTCAGGGGCAGGGGTGAAAAACTGTTTTTT
TRBV5-1	NA	TRBJ2-1	TRBD2	CASSLGSGGTKYNEQFF	TGCGCCAGCAGCTTGGGTAGCGGGGGGACAAAATACAATGAGCAGTTCTTC
TRBV7-3	NA	TRBJ2-3	TRBD2	CASSQRTSGGLADTQYF	TGTGCCAGCAGCCAAAGGACTAGCGGGGGCTTGGCGGATACGCAGTATTTT
TRBV5-1	NA	TRBJ1-1	NA	CASPRRGGPEAFF	TGCGCCAGCCCCCGCCGCGGGGGCCCTGAAGCTTTCTTT
TRBV7-9	NA	TRBJ2-1	NA	CASSYESIPTSFEQFF	TGTGCCAGCAGTTACGAATCTATACCGACTAGTTTCGAGCAGTTCTTC
TRBV5-1	NA	TRBJ2-3	TRBD2	CASSSTRRLAEPTDTQYF	TGCGCCAGCAGCTCCACCCGGCGACTAGCGGAACCCACAGATACGCAGTATTTT
TRBV5-1	NA	TRBJ2-7	NA	CASSLGTGLPYEQYF	TGCGCCAGCAGCCTAGGTACAGGTCTGCCCTACGAGCAGTACTTC
TRBV4-2	NA	TRBJ1-4	NA	CASSLETRQANEKLFF	TGTGCCAGCAGCCTAGAAACCCGACAGGCAAATGAAAAACTGTTTTTT
TRBV6-5	NA	TRBJ1-2	NA	CASRISGNYGYTF	TGTGCCAGCCGAATATCAGGGAACTATGGCTACACCTTC
TRBV4-2	few	TRBJ2-3	TRBD2	CASSQATLAGGSTDTQYF	TGTGCCAGCAGCCAAGCAACCCTAGCGGGGGGGAGCACAGATACGCAGTATTTT
TRBV7-6	NA	TRBJ1-4	NA	CASSLNGGTNEKLFF	TGTGCCAGCAGCTTGAATGGGGGGACTAATGAAAAACTGTTTTTT
TRBV7-9	NA	TRBJ2-5	NA	CASSLDSKETQYF	TGTGCCAGCAGCTTAGACAGTAAAGAGACCCAGTACTTC
TRBV6-1	NA	TRBJ2-1	NA	CASSVIGGYNEQFF	TGTGCCAGCAGTGTCATAGGGGGCTACAATGAGCAGTTCTTC
TRBV5-6	NA	TRBJ2-7	TRBD1	CASRGDREYF	TGTGCCAGCAGGGGGGACAGGGAGTACTTC
TRBV2	NA	TRBJ2-5	TRBD1	CAAENPVGQGGQETQYF	TGTGCCGCAGAAAACCCGGTAGGACAGGGTGGCCAAGAGACCCAGTACTTC
TRBV27	NA	TRBJ1-1	NA	CASSLGGALNTEAFF	TGTGCCAGCAGTTTAGGGGGGGCTTTGAACACTGAAGCTTTCTTT
TRBV7-9	NA	TRBJ1-2	NA	CASSLSSAGSYGYTF	TGTGCCAGCAGCCTTTCAAGCGCGGGGTCCTATGGCTACACCTTC
TRBV2	NA	TRBJ1-2	TRBD1	CASRIGQGGVYGYTF	TGTGCCAGCAGGATAGGACAGGGGGGTGTCTATGGCTACACCTTC
TRBV7-9	NA	TRBJ1-2	NA	CASSLVQSYGYTF	TGTGCCAGCAGCTTAGTACAGAGCTATGGCTACACCTTC
TRBV7-9	NA	TRBJ2-5	NA	CASRPSGQETQYF	TGTGCCAGCAGACCAAGCGGGCAAGAGACCCAGTACTTC
TRBV14	NA	TRBJ1-2	TRBD1	CASSRDSYLYGYTF	TGTGCCAGCAGTCGGGACAGCTACCTCTATGGCTACACCTTC